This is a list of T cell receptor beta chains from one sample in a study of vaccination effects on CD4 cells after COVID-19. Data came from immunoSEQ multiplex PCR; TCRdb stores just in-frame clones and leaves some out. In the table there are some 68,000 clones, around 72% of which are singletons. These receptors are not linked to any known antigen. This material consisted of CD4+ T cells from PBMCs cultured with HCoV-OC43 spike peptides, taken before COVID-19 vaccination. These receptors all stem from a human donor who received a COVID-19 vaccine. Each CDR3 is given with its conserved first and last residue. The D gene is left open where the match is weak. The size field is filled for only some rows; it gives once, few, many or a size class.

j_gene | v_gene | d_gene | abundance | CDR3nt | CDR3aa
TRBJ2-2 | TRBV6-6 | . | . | TGTGCCAGCAGTTACTTTACAGCGAACACCGGGGAGCTGTTTTTT | CASSYFTANTGELFF
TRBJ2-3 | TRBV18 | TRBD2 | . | TGTGCCAGCTCACCAGGCCTAGCGGGGGTGGATACGCAGTATTTT | CASSPGLAGVDTQYF
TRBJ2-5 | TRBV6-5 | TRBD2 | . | TGTGCCAGCAGTTACGGAGGCGGGGGAGGGGAGACCCAGTACTTC | CASSYGGGGGETQYF
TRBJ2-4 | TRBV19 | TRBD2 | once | TGTGCCAGTAGCCTAGCGGGGGGGCGGAACATTCAGTACTTC | CASSLAGGRNIQYF
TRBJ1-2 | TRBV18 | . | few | TGTGCCAGCTCACCGAACAAGGGTACGGGCTATGGCTACACCTTC | CASSPNKGTGYGYTF
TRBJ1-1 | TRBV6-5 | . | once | TGTGCCAGCAGTTACGAGAGGGGAACTGAAGCTTTCTTT | CASSYERGTEAFF
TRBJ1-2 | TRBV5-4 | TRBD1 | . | TGTGCCAGCAGCTTCTGGACAGGCCGTAACTATGGCTACACCTTC | CASSFWTGRNYGYTF
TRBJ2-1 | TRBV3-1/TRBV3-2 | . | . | TGTGCCAGCAGCCAAGAGTACTCGGGACAAGCCCACAATGAGCAGTTCTTC | CASSQEYSGQAHNEQFF
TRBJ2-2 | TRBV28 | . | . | TGTGCCAGCAGTCCGCCGGGTCTAAACACCGGGGAGCTGTTTTTT | CASSPPGLNTGELFF
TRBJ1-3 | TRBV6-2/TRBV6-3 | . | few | TGTGCCAGCAGTTTTCAGGGGAGAAACACCATATATTTT | CASSFQGRNTIYF
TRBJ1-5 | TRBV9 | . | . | TGTGCCAGCAGGAGAGGCAGGGTTAGGCAGCCCCAGCATTTT | CASRRGRVRQPQHF
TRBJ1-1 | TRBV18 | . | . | TGTGCCAGCTCACCACAGCCCCCTCCTGGGAACACTGAAGCTTTCTTT | CASSPQPPPGNTEAFF
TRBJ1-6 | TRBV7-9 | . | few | TGTGCCAGCAGCTTTCCTATAACTCCCCTCCACTTT | CASSFPITPLHF
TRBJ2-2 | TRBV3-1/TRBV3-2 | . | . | TGTGCCAGCGAGACAGGTCGCGCCGGGGAGCTGTTTTTT | CASETGRAGELFF
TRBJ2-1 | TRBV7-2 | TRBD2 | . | TGTGCCAGCAGCCCGAAAGCGGGGGCCACCTACAATGAGCAGTTCTTC | CASSPKAGATYNEQFF
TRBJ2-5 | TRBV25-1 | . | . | TGTGCCAGCACCAGACAGGGAGGTTCGGAGACCCAGTACTTC | CASTRQGGSETQYF
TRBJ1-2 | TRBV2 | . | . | TGTGCCAGCATCATATACCCAGGGCAGGGCTACACCTTC | CASIIYPGQGYTF
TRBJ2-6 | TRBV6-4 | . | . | TGTGCCAGCAGTTCGGGGACTGGGGCCAACGTCCTGACTTTC | CASSSGTGANVLTF
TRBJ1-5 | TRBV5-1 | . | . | TGCGCCAGCAGCTTTACAGGGAATCAGCCCCAGCATTTT | CASSFTGNQPQHF
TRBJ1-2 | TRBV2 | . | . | TGTGCCAGCAGTGGGTTGAACTATGGCTACACCTTC | CASSGLNYGYTF
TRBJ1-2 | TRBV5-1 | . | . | TGCGCCAGCAGCTTGGGAGGGTCGGACGGCTACACCTTC | CASSLGGSDGYTF
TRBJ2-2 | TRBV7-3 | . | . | TGTGCCAGCAGTAATACAAGGGCCACCACCGGGGAGCTGTTTTTT | CASSNTRATTGELFF
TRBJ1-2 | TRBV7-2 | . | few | TGTGCCAGCAGCTTATTAGGGGTTGGTGGCTACACCTTC | CASSLLGVGGYTF
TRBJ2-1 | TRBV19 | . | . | TGTGCCAGTAGTGCCTACAATGAGCAGTTCTTC | CASSAYNEQFF
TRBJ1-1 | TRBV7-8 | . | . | TGTGCCAGCAGCTTAGTGGTACACGCTGAAGCTTTCTTT | CASSLVVHAEAFF
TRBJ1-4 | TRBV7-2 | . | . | TGTGCCAGCAGCACCGGACAGATGAATGAAAAACTGTTTTTT | CASSTGQMNEKLFF
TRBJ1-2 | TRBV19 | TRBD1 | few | TGTGCCAGTAGTACGGGACAGTTTAACTATGGCTACACCTTC | CASSTGQFNYGYTF
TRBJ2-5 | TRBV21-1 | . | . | TGTGCCAGCAGCAAAAAGGAGGGATCTCAAGAGACCCAGTACTTC | CASSKKEGSQETQYF
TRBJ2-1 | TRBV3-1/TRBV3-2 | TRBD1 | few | TGTGCCAGCAGCTCAGGACAGGGGGTTCGAGAGCAGTTCTTC | CASSSGQGVREQFF
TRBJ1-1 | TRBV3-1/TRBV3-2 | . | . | TGTGCCAGCAGCCAGGAGGGTGGCGTAGCTTTCTTT | CASSQEGGVAFF